A single sample is the source of the 15 T cell receptor beta chains below, sequenced in a study of T-cell memory formation after mild COVID-19. TCRdb independently ran MiXCR on the 5' RACE reads; one entry per CDR3 protein. In the table there are roughly 510,000 distinct CDR3 sequences, 15% to 20% of which are singletons. Sequencing used PBMCs or a T cell subset sorted from them (not recorded which). The receptors come from an adult woman who had mild COVID-19 (a few samples of this study predate the infection). Cell type and time point are not known.

The chain uses TRBV5-1 and TRBJ2-7, with D perhaps matching TRBD1 (6 bases). Germline CDR1 and CDR2: SGHRS and YFSETQ. The ends were cut back, 0 bases at V and 3 bases at J, with 16 bases in the middle. This CDR3 has 16 residues. The CDR3 coding sequence is TGCGCCAGCAGCTTGGTACAGGGTGGGGTGCACTACGAGCAGTACTTC. Protein sequence: CASSLVQGGVHYEQYF.

The rearrangement links TRBV4-2 to TRBJ2-7, with TRBD2 identical over 8 bases. The CDR3 contains 16 residues. The V segment lost 3 bases and the J segment 0 bases; nucleotides outside the gene matches: 7. Germline V CDR1 and CDR2: LGHNA, YNFKEQ. Here the CDR3 reads CASSHVAGTFSYEQYF. The CDR3 DNA sequence: TGTGCCAGCAGCCACGTAGCGGGAACTTTCTCCTACGAGCAGTACTTC.

The chain uses TRBV5-1 and TRBJ2-3, with D perhaps TRBD1 or TRBD2 (5 bases each). Trimming pared 4 bases from V and 14 bases from J, leaving 14 bases between. In germline, CDR1 is SGHRS, CDR2 YFSETQ. This CDR3 spans 11 amino acids. For the CDR3, the DNA is TGCGCCAGCAGCCCCGGGACCAAACGGTATTTT. Protein sequence: CASSPGTKRYF.

The V gene is TRBV6-2 or TRBV6-3, the J gene TRBJ2-5; the match to TRBD1 covers 8 bases. The ends lost 9 bases at V and 4 bases at J; junction bases unmatched: 4. CDR3 size: 12 residues. CDR1 MNHEY and CDR2 SVGEGT come from the germline V gene. CDR3 amino acids: CASGQGGETQYF. In DNA, the CDR3 is TGTGCCAGTGGACAGGGTGGAGAGACCCAGTACTTC.

Only a few counts were recorded for this clonotype. As DNA, the CDR3 is TGTGCCAGCTCAAGACTAGCCCTCTCCTATGGCTACACCTTC. This gives the protein CASSRLALSYGYTF. The chain carries TRBV18 and TRBJ1-2; D gene ambiguous. This CDR3 has 14 residues. V gave up 5 bases and J gave up 4 bases, with 14 bases separating them. Germline V gives CDR1 KGHSH, CDR2 LQKENI.

The chain has TRBV18 and TRBJ1-1; 7 bases fit TRBD1. This CDR3 is built from 15 residues. Losses at the gene ends were 6 bases for V and 0 bases for J; bases not matched to a gene: 7. The germline V gene encodes CDR1 KGHSH and CDR2 LQKENI. In DNA, the CDR3 is TGTGCCAGCTCCCCGGGACAGACTATGAACACTGAAGCTTTCTTT. The encoded protein is CASSPGQTMNTEAFF.

The chain couples TRBV25-1 to TRBJ2-5; maybe TRBD2 (6 bases). Trimming cost V 2 bases and J 1 base, with 11 bases left between them. The germline CDR1 and CDR2 sequences are MGHDK and SYGVNS. The CDR3 sequence is 15 residues long. CDR3 DNA sequence: TGTGCCAGCAGTGAAAGGAGGGACTTCCAAGAGACCCAGTACTTC. Residues: CASSERRDFQETQYF.

There are a few counts of this clonotype. The J gene is TRBJ2-7, the V gene TRBV21-1; TRBD1 was called by the table and not checked on the DNA. TRBV21-1 is annotated as a pseudogene. The CDR3 is 12 amino acids. Here the CDR3 DNA reads TGTGCCAGCAGCACACAGGCTTACGAGCAGTACTTC. It yields the protein CASSTQAYEQYF.

There are many counts of this clonotype. This chain joins TRBV29-1 and TRBJ1-1, with no clear D. The V and J ends lost 7 bases and 0 bases respectively, with 9 bases between them. From germline, CDR1 is SQVTM and CDR2 ANQGSEA. This CDR3 is built from 12 residues. The CDR3 protein is CSAGAMNTEAFF. The CDR3 nucleotides are TGCAGCGCGGGAGCAATGAACACTGAAGCTTTCTTT.

The chain is built from TRBV5-1 and TRBJ2-1, with D perhaps matching TRBD1 (6 bases). Germline V gives CDR1 SGHRS, CDR2 YFSETQ. Trimming took 2 bases from V and 10 from J, leaving 10 bases between them. This CDR3 region has 12 residues. CDR3: CASSFTGSEQFF. The CDR3 DNA reads TGCGCCAGCAGCTTCACAGGGAGCGAGCAGTTCTTC. Looking up the rest from reference TRBV5-1 and TRBJ2-1 gives the full variable domain: KAGVTQTPRYLIKTRGQQVTLSCSPISGHRSVSWYQQTPGQGLQFLFEYFSETQRNKGNFPGRFSGRQFSNSRSEMNVSTLELGDSALYLCASSFTGSEQFFGPGTRLTVL.

As for this clonotype: One end of the junction does not line up with germline, which may come from a read error. This chain joins TRBV12-3 or TRBV12-4 and TRBJ2-6; D is unresolved. CDR3 length: 14 amino acids. CDR3 nucleotide sequence: TGTGCCAGAAGTTTTTGGGGTGGGGCCAACGTCCTGACTTTC. Amino acid sequence: CARSFWGGANVLTF.

This chain connects TRBV29-1 to TRBJ2-1; 10 bases line up with TRBD1. The CDR3 has 14 residues. CDR1 and CDR2 from the germline V gene are SQVTM and ANQGSEA. With V trimmed by 6 bases and J by 7 bases, 9 bases remained unmatched. CDR3 region: CSVVRDRGLNEQFF. The CDR3 DNA reads TGCAGCGTAGTCCGGGACAGGGGTCTGAATGAGCAGTTCTTC.

The chain recombines TRBV20-1 with TRBJ1-4, with 11 bases that match TRBD1. The CDR3 contains 16 residues. Losses at the gene ends were 5 bases for V and 4 bases for J; bases not matched to a gene: 9. Germline V gene sequence: CDR1 DFQATT, CDR2 SNEGSKA (reference sequence). CDR3 sequence reads: CSAPRTGGFINEKLFF. CDR3 DNA: TGCAGTGCTCCTCGGACAGGGGGCTTTATTAATGAAAAACTGTTTTTT.

The chain carries TRBV25-1 and TRBJ2-7; 9 nucleotides align to TRBD2. Germline V CDR1 and CDR2: MGHDK, SYGVNS. Germline trimming cut 3 bases from V and 2 bases from J; bases unmatched to any gene: 5. CDR3 length: 15 residues. The CDR3 sequence is CASSDPGTSTYEQYF. CDR3 DNA: TGTGCCAGCAGTGACCCCGGGACTAGCACCTACGAGCAGTACTTC.

Only a few counts were recorded for this clonotype. The rearrangement joins TRBV25-1 to TRBJ2-5, with a tentative D call TRBD2 (6 bases). This CDR3 spans 15 amino acids. Trimming stripped 1 base from V and 7 bases from J, with 16 bases between. CDR1 is MGHDK, CDR2 SYGVNS, per germline. In DNA form, the CDR3 reads TGTGCCAGCAGTGAATTGGAGGGTCGTAGGGGGACCCAGTACTTC. Translating gives CASSELEGRRGTQYF. Drawing the rest from reference TRBV25-1 and TRBJ2-5, the complete variable domain is EADIYQTPRYLVIGTGKKITLECSQTMGHDKMYWYQQDPGMELHLIHYSYGVNSTEKGDLSSESTVSRIRTEHFPLTLESARPSHTSQYLCASSELEGRRGTQYFGPGTRLLVL.